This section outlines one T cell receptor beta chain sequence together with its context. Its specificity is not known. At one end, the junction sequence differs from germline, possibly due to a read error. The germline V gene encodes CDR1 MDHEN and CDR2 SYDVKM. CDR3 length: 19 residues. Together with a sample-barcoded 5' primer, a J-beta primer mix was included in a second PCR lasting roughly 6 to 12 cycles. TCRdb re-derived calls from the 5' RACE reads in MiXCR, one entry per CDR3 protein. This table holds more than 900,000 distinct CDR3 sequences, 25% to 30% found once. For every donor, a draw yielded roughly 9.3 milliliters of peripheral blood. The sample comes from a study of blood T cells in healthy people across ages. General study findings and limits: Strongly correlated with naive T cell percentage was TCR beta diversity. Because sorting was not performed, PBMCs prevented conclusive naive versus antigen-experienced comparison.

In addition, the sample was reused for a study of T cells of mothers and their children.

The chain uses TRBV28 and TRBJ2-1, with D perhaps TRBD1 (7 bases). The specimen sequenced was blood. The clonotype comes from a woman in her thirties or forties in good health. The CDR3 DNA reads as TGTGCCAGCAGTTTAGATACTAGCCCGACAGGGAGCTCCTACAGTGAGCAGTTCTTC. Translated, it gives CASSLDTSPTGSSYSEQFF.